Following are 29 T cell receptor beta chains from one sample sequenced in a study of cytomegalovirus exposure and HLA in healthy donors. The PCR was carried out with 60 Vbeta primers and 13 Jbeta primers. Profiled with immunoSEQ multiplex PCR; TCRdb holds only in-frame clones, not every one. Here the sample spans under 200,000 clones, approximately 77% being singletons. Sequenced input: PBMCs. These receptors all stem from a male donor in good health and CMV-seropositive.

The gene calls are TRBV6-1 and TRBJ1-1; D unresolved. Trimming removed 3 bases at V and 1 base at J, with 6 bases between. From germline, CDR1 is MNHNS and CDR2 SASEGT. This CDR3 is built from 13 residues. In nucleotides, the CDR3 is TGTGCCAGCAGTGATGAGGAGAACACTGAAGCTTTCTTT. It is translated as CASSDEENTEAFF.

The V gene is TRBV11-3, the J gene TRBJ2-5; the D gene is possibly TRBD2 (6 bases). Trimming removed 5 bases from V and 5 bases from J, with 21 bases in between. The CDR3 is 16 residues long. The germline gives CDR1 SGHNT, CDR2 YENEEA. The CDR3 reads CASSDPGLRGWETQYF. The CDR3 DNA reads TGTGCCAGCAGCGACCCGGGACTTAGAGGATGGGAGACCCAGTACTTC.

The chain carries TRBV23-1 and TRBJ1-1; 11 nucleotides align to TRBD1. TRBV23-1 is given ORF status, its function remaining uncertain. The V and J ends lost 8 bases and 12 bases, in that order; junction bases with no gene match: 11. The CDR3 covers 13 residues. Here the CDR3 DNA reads TGCGCCAGCGTCACCGCCCGGGACAGGGGGACTTTCTTT. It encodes CASVTARDRGTFF.

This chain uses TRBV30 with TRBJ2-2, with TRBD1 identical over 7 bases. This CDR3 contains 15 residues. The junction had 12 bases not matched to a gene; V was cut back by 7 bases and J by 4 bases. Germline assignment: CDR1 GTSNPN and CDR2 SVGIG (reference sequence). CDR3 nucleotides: TGTGCCTCATCCGGGACAGAGGGCCCCACCGGGGAGCTGTTTTTT. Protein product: CASSGTEGPTGELFF.

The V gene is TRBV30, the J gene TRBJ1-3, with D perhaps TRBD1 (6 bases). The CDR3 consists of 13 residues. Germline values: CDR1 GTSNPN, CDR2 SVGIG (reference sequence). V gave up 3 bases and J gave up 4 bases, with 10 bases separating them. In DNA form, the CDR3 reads TGTGCCTGGAGCCCGGGGGGCGGAAACACCATATATTTT. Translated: CAWSPGGGNTIYF.

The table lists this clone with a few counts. As DNA, the CDR3 is TGTGCCAGCAGTCCAGACAGTCGGGGGGACGGCTACACCTTC. Translation: CASSPDSRGDGYTF. The V and J genes are TRBV6-6 and TRBJ1-2; D may be TRBD1 (5 bases). CDR1 and CDR2 (germline): MNHNY, SVGAGI (reference sequence). The CDR3 has 14 residues. V shed 5 bases and J shed 8 bases, with 18 bases lying between them.

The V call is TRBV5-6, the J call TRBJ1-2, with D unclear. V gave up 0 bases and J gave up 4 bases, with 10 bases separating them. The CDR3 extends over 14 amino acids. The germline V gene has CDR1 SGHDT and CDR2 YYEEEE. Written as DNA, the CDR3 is TGTGCCAGCAGCTTGGCCGAGAGTCCCTATGGCTACACCTTC. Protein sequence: CASSLAESPYGYTF.

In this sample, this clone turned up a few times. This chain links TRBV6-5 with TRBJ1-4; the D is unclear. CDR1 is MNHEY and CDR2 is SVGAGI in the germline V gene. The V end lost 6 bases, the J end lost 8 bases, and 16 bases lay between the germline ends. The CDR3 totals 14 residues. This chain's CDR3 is CASSLQTRGEKLFF. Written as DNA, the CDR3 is TGTGCCAGCAGCTTACAGACTCGGGGAGAAAAACTGTTTTTT.

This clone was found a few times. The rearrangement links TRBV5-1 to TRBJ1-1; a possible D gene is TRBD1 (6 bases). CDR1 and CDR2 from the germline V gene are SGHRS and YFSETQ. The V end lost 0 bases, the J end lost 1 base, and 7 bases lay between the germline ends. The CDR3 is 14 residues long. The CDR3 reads CASSLGGQNTEAFF. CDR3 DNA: TGCGCCAGCAGCTTGGGGGGACAGAACACTGAAGCTTTCTTT.

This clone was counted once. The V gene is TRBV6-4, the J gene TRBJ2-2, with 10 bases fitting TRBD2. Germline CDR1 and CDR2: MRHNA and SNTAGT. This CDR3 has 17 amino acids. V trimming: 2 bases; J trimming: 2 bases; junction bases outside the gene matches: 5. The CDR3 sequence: CASSDNLAGVNTGELFF. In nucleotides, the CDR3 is TGTGCCAGCAGTGACAATCTAGCGGGGGTTAACACCGGGGAGCTGTTTTTT.

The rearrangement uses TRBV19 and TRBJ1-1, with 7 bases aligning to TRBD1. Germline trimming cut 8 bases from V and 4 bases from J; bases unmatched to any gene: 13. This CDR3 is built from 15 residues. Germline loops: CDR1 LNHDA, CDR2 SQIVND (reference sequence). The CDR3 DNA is TGTGCCAGTGCTACAGGGGACACATCGGGCACTGAAGCTTTCTTT. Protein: CASATGDTSGTEAFF.

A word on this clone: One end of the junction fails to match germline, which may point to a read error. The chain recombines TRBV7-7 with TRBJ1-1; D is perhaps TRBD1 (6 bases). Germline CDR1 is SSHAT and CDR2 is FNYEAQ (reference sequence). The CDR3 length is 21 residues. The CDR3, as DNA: TGTGCTAGCAGCGCATCCGGGACACCAGTTCAACTCTCACGGTTATTATGGAAAGCTTTCTTT. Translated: CASSASGTPVQLSRLLWKAFF. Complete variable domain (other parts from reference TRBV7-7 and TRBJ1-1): GAGVSQSPRYKVTKRGQDVTLRCDPISSHATLYWYQQALGQGPEFLTYFNYEAQPDKSGLPSDRFSAERPEGSISTLTIQRTEQRDSAMYRCASSASGTPVQLSRLLWKAFFGQGTRLTVV.

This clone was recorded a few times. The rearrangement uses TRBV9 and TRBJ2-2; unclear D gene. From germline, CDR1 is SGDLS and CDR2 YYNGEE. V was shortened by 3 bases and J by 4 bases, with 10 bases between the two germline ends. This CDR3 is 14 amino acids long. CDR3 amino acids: CASSASEPTGELFF. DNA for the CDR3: TGTGCCAGCAGCGCCAGCGAGCCCACCGGGGAGCTGTTTTTT.

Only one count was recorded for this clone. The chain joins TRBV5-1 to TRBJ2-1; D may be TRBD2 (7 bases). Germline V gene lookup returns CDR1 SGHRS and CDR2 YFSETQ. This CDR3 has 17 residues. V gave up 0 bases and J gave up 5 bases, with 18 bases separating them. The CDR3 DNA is TGCGCCAGCAGCTTGGGGAAATGGGCGGGGGCCAACAATGAGCAGTTCTTC. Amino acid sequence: CASSLGKWAGANNEQFF.

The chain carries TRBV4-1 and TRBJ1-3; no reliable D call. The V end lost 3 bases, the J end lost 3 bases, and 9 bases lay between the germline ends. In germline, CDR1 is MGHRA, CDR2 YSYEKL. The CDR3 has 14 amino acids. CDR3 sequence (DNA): TGCGCCAGCAGCCAGCCCATAGTTGGAAACACCATATATTTT. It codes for CASSQPIVGNTIYF.

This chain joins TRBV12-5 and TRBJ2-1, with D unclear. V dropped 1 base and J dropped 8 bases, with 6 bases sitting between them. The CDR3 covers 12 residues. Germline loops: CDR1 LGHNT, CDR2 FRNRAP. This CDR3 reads CASGLAYDEQFF. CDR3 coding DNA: TGTGCTAGTGGTTTGGCTTATGATGAGCAGTTCTTC.

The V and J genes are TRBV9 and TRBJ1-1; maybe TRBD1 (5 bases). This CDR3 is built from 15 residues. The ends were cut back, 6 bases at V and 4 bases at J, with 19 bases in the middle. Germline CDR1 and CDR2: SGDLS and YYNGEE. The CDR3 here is CASNYRGGVGTEAFF. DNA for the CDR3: TGTGCCAGCAACTACCGGGGGGGAGTCGGCACTGAAGCTTTCTTT.

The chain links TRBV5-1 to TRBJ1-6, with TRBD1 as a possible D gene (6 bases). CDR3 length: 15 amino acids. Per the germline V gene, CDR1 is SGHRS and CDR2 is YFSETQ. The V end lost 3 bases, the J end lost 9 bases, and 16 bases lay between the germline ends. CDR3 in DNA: TGCGCCAGCAGCTCGGAGACAGGTTTTGGTTCACCCCTCCACTTT. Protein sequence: CASSSETGFGSPLHF.

The CDR3 DNA is TGTGCCAGCAGCCAAGAGGGAGATGACGAGCAGTACTTC. Translating it yields CASSQEGDDEQYF. The rearrangement links TRBV4-2 to TRBJ2-7, with D possibly being TRBD2 (5 bases). Germline V gives CDR1 LGHNA, CDR2 YNFKEQ. This CDR3 contains 13 residues. V lost 0 bases to trimming and J lost 5 bases, with 8 bases between them.

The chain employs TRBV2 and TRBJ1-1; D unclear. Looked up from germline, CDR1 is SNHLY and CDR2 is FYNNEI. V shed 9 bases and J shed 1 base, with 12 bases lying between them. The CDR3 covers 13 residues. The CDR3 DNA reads TGTGCCAGTCATCGGGAAGGGAACACTGAAGCTTTCTTT. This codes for CASHREGNTEAFF.

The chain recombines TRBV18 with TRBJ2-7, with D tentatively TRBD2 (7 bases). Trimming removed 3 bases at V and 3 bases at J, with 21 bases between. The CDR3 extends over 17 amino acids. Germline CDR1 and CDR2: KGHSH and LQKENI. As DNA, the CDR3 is TGTGCCAGCTCACCCCCGCGAGCGGCAGGGGAGGGCTACGAGCAGTACTTC. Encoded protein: CASSPPRAAGEGYEQYF.

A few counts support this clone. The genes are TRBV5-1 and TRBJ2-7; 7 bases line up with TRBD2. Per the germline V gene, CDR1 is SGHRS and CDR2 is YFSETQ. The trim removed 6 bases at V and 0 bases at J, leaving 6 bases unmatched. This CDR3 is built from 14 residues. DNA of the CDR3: TGCGCCAGCACCATCGCTAGCGGCTCCTACGAGCAGTACTTC. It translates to CASTIASGSYEQYF.

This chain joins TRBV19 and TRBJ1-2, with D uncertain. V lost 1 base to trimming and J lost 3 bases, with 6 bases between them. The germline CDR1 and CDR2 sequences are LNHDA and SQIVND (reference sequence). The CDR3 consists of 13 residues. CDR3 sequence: CASSIGEDYGYTF. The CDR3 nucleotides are TGTGCCAGTAGTATAGGGGAGGACTATGGCTACACCTTC.

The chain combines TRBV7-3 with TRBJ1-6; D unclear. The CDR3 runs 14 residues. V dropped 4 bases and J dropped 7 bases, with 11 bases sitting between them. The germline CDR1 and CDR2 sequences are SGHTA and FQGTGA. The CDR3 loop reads CASSSGNSNSPLHF. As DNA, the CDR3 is TGTGCCAGCAGCTCAGGAAATTCGAATTCACCCCTCCACTTT.

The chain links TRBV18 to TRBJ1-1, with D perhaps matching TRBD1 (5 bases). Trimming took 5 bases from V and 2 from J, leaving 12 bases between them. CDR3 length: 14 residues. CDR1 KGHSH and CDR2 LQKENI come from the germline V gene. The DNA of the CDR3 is TGTGCCAGCTCATCCCAAGACAGTAACACTGAAGCTTTCTTT. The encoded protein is CASSSQDSNTEAFF. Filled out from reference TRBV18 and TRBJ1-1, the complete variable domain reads NAGVMQNPRHLVRRRGQEARLRCSPMKGHSHVYWYRQLPEEGLKFMVYLQKENIIDESGMPKERFSAEFPKEGPSILRIQQVVRGDSAAYFCASSSQDSNTEAFFGQGTRLTVV.

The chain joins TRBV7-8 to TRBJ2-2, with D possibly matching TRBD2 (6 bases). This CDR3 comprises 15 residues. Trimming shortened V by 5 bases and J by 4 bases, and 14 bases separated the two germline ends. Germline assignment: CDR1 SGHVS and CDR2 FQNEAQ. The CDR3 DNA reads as TGTGCCAGCAGCCCTGGGACTGCGTTCACCGGGGAGCTGTTTTTT. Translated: CASSPGTAFTGELFF.

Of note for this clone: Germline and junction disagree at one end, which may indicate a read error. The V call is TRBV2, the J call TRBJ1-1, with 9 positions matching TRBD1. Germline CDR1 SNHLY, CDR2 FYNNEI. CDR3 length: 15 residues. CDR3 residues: CASSGLDRGVGETFF. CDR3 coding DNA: TGTGCCAGCAGTGGGCTTGACAGGGGGGTGGGTGAAACTTTCTTT.

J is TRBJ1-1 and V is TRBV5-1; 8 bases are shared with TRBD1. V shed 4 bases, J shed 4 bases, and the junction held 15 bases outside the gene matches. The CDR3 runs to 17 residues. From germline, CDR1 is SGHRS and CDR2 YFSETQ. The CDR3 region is CASSRLDRGAGITEAFF. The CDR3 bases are TGCGCCAGCAGCCGGCTTGACAGGGGCGCCGGGATCACTGAAGCTTTCTTT.

Here the CDR3 reads CASSPGSLRHYGYTF. CDR3 DNA sequence: TGTGCCAGCAGCCCGGGGTCCCTCCGTCACTATGGCTACACCTTC. The genes are TRBV14 and TRBJ1-2; D remains ambiguous. V was pared by 4 bases and J by 3 bases, with 15 bases between. The CDR3 loop spans 15 amino acids. CDR1 and CDR2 (germline): SGHDN, FVKESK.